The 25 T cell receptor beta chains below were found in one sample sequenced in a study of shared clonotypes between healthy human individuals. Produced via immunoSEQ multiplex PCR; TCRdb's table is partial and in-frame only. The sample carries roughly 700,000 clones, 90% recorded once. The sample consisted of memory CD8+ T cells from PBMCs. Subset indicated: CD45RO+ cells pooled with CCR7-negative TemRA cells. The receptor set was obtained from a man aged 18 to 30 in good health. Some clones in this sample may be carry-over from other donors' samples.

J is TRBJ1-6 and V is TRBV27; D call uncertain. The CDR3 spans 15 residues. V was cut by 2 bases and J by 11 bases, with 16 bases left in between. Looked up from germline, CDR1 is MNHEY and CDR2 is SMNVEV (reference sequence). As DNA, the CDR3 is TGTGCCAGCAGTTTAGGGCAGGCCTGGTTGGCACCCCTCCACTTT. It codes for CASSLGQAWLAPLHF.

This chain uses TRBV9 with TRBJ2-7; the D gene is possibly TRBD2 (5 bases). Germline V CDR1 and CDR2: SGDLS, YYNGEE. The CDR3 is 15 amino acids. V was shortened by 2 bases and J by 1 base, with 13 bases between the two germline ends. This CDR3 reads CASSVTVEGSYEQYF. The CDR3 DNA is TGTGCCAGCAGCGTGACTGTTGAGGGTTCCTACGAGCAGTACTTC.

The gene calls are TRBV4-3 and TRBJ2-1; 9 bases are shared with TRBD1. V shed 1 base, J shed 5 bases, and the junction held 9 bases outside the gene matches. In germline, CDR1 is LGHNA, CDR2 YSLEER. This CDR3 comprises 17 residues. CDR3 DNA sequence: TGCGCCAGCAGCCAAGTAAGGGGGACAGGGAAGGACAATGAGCAGTTCTTC. As protein: CASSQVRGTGKDNEQFF.

DNA for the CDR3: TGTGCCAGCAGCGTAGGAATTTCGGGTAATGAAAAACTGTTTTTT. Amino acids: CASSVGISGNEKLFF. J is TRBJ1-4 and V is TRBV9; D unclear. CDR1 SGDLS and CDR2 YYNGEE come from the germline V gene. The CDR3 has 15 amino acids. V lost 0 bases to trimming and J lost 4 bases, with 10 bases between them. The whole variable domain, filled in from reference TRBV9 and TRBJ1-4, reads DSGVTQTPKHLITATGQRVTLRCSPRSGDLSVYWYQQSLDQGLQFLIQYYNGEERAKGNILERFSAQQFPDLHSELNLSSLELGDSALYFCASSVGISGNEKLFFGSGTQLSVL.

The chain employs TRBV5-4 and TRBJ2-7; TRBD2 is a possible D gene (5 bases). V was clipped by 0 bases and J by 0 bases, with 7 bases between them. The CDR3 extends over 14 amino acids. Germline-derived CDR1 and CDR2 are SGHNT and YYREEE (reference sequence). The CDR3 DNA sequence: TGTGCCAGCAGCTTGGGTACTAGCTCCTACGAGCAGTACTTC. Translation: CASSLGTSSYEQYF.

This sequence joins TRBV29-1 and TRBJ1-5; tentatively, D is TRBD1 (5 bases). Per germline, CDR1 SQVTM and CDR2 ANQGSEA. The length of the CDR3 is 18 residues. V was cut by 5 bases and J by 0 bases, with 23 bases left in between. The CDR3 sequence: CSVRLPGLPGSSNQPQHF. The CDR3 DNA sequence: TGCAGCGTTAGGTTGCCAGGGTTGCCAGGGAGTAGCAATCAGCCCCAGCATTTT. The whole variable domain, filled in from reference TRBV29-1 and TRBJ1-5, reads SAVISQKPSRDICQRGTSLTIQCQVDSQVTMMFWYRQQPGQSLTLIATANQGSEATYESGFVIDKFPISRPNLTFSTLTVSNMSPEDSSIYLCSVRLPGLPGSSNQPQHFGDGTRLSIL.

CDR3 in amino acids: CASSSRTGGANEQFF. DNA for the CDR3: TGTGCCAGCAGTTCCAGGACAGGGGGCGCGAATGAGCAGTTCTTC. The chain links TRBV27 to TRBJ2-1, with 11 bases identical to TRBD1. With 4 bases clipped from V and 7 bases from J, the junction kept 6 bases outside the gene matches. Germline CDR1 is MNHEY and CDR2 is SMNVEV (reference sequence). CDR3 length equals 15 residues.

The chain is built from TRBV28 and TRBJ2-1; TRBD1 matches 8 bases. Germline loops: CDR1 MDHEN, CDR2 SYDVKM. This CDR3 is 17 amino acids long. V lost 8 bases to trimming and J lost 1 base; unmatched junction nucleotides: 13. CDR3 sequence: CASPRSGQGASYNEQFF. The CDR3 DNA is TGTGCCAGCCCGCGCAGTGGGCAGGGGGCTTCCTACAATGAGCAGTTCTTC.

Worth noting for this clone: This same CDR3 is encoded by further DNA sequences in the sample. This chain joins TRBV6-5 and TRBJ2-7, with unresolved D. Germline-derived CDR1 and CDR2 are MNHEY and SVGAGI. The V end lost 6 bases, the J end lost 1 base, and 4 bases lay between the germline ends. The CDR3 covers 11 residues. CDR3 in DNA: TGTGCCAGCAGCCCGTCCTACGAGCAGTACTTC. Translation: CASSPSYEQYF.

This clone was seen a single time. The rearrangement joins TRBV4-1 to TRBJ2-1; D is undetermined. Germline loops: CDR1 MGHRA, CDR2 YSYEKL. The CDR3 runs 13 residues. Trimming pared 0 bases from V and 11 bases from J, leaving 11 bases between. The CDR3 sequence: CASSQDSAPQQFF. Written as DNA, the CDR3 is TGCGCCAGCAGCCAAGATTCTGCTCCGCAGCAGTTCTTC.

The V gene is TRBV10-2, the J gene TRBJ1-5, with D uncertain. Germline-derived CDR1 and CDR2 are WSHSY and SAAADI. The CDR3 is 14 residues long. Trimming took off 10 bases at V and 7 bases at J, with 20 bases between the two ends. CDR3 residues: CATSDDAVGQPQHF. The CDR3 coding sequence is TGCGCCACCAGCGACGACGCCGTCGGCCAGCCCCAGCATTTT.

The chain combines TRBV7-9 with TRBJ1-2; D gene ambiguous. Germline assignment: CDR1 SEHNR and CDR2 FQNEAQ (reference sequence). The CDR3 has 15 residues. V was trimmed by 5 bases and J by 4 bases, leaving 17 bases between them. CDR3 coding DNA: TGTGCCAGCAGCCCTGCCGCTCGGGTTCTCTATGGCTACACCTTC. It yields the protein CASSPAARVLYGYTF.

The rearrangement joins TRBV28 to TRBJ2-1; no clear D gene. This CDR3 contains 11 residues. Trimming took 6 bases from V and 2 from J, leaving 2 bases between them. The germline CDR1 and CDR2 sequences are MDHEN and SYDVKM. This chain's CDR3 is CASRAYNEQFF. The CDR3 nucleotides are TGTGCCAGCAGGGCCTACAATGAGCAGTTCTTC.

The chain carries TRBV6-1 and TRBJ1-1, with D unclear. CDR3 length: 12 residues. V lost 0 bases and J 10 bases, leaving 9 bases between the germline ends. The germline V gene encodes CDR1 MNHNS and CDR2 SASEGT. The CDR3 DNA is TGTGCCAGCAGTGAAGCGTTGTGGGGAGCTTTCTTT. This encodes CASSEALWGAFF.

The rearrangement uses TRBV20-1 and TRBJ2-1; D call uncertain. The ends were cut back, 3 bases at V and 8 bases at J, with 5 bases in the middle. Germline CDR1 and CDR2: DFQATT and SNEGSKA (reference sequence). The CDR3 is made up of 10 amino acids. CDR3 bases: TGCAGTGCTAGGAGCGATGAGCAGTTCTTC. Translated, it gives CSARSDEQFF.

The rearrangement joins TRBV7-9 to TRBJ1-2; TRBD1 is a possible D gene (6 bases). In germline, CDR1 is SEHNR, CDR2 FQNEAQ (reference sequence). CDR3 size: 13 residues. Trimming pared 2 bases from V and 3 bases from J, leaving 7 bases between. The CDR3 DNA reads TGTGCCAGCAGCTTACCAGGGGACTATGGCTACACCTTC. Protein sequence: CASSLPGDYGYTF.

CDR3 in amino acids: CASSQGLAQDTQYF. DNA of the CDR3: TGCGCCAGCAGCCAAGGACTAGCGCAAGATACGCAGTATTTT. This sequence joins TRBV4-1 and TRBJ2-3; 8 bases line up with TRBD2. With V trimmed by 1 base and J by 5 bases, 2 bases remained unmatched. From germline, CDR1 is MGHRA and CDR2 YSYEKL. The CDR3 runs 14 residues.

This clone was picked up one time. CDR3 protein: CASSLGVGNSYEQYF. In DNA form, the CDR3 reads TGTGCCAGCAGCTTAGGGGTTGGGAACTCCTACGAGCAGTACTTC. The rearrangement uses TRBV7-9 and TRBJ2-5; D gene unclear. Judging by the DNA end, TRBJ2-7 fits better; the J call may be wrong. This CDR3 comprises 15 residues. CDR1 and CDR2 from the germline V gene are SEHNR and FQNEAQ (reference sequence).

V is TRBV7-9 and J is TRBJ2-2; D ambiguous. CDR1 is SEHNR, CDR2 FQNEAQ, per germline (reference sequence). The CDR3 sequence is 11 residues long. Trimming cost V 5 bases and J 7 bases, with 5 bases left between them. The CDR3 nucleotides are TGTGCCAGCAGCGTCCACGGGGAGCTGTTTTTT. Residues: CASSVHGELFF.

The CDR3 here is CASSGGDSRYEQYF. For the CDR3, the DNA is TGTGCCAGCAGTGGGGGGGACAGCCGATACGAGCAGTACTTC. The chain uses TRBV27 and TRBJ2-7; D is possibly TRBD1 or TRBD2 (7 bases each). Per the germline V gene, CDR1 is MNHEY and CDR2 is SMNVEV (reference sequence). The CDR3 covers 14 residues. Between the trimmed V and J ends, which lost 5 bases and 4 bases, there was a span of 15 bases.

The chain links TRBV4-1 to TRBJ2-7; D call uncertain. CDR1 and CDR2 from the germline V gene are MGHRA and YSYEKL. CDR3 size: 15 residues. V shed 1 base and J shed 6 bases, with 16 bases lying between them. The CDR3: CASSQGLGGSGEQYF. In DNA, the CDR3 is TGCGCCAGCAGCCAAGGGCTGGGCGGCTCCGGCGAGCAGTACTTC.

This clone has just one count. CDR3 sequence reads: CASSANIAENSYNEQFF. The CDR3 region has the DNA TGTGCCAGCAGCGCAAACATAGCGGAAAACTCCTACAATGAGCAGTTCTTC. The chain joins TRBV9 to TRBJ2-1, with D perhaps TRBD2 (6 bases). V was shortened by 3 bases and J by 0 bases, with 16 bases between the two germline ends. Germline loops: CDR1 SGDLS, CDR2 YYNGEE. The CDR3 totals 17 residues.

There are a few counts of this clone. This chain joins TRBV7-8 and TRBJ1-1; no clear D gene. The CDR3 spans 16 residues. V was pared by 7 bases and J by 0 bases, with 18 bases between. Germline V gene lookup returns CDR1 SGHVS and CDR2 FQNEAQ. The CDR3 loop reads CASTPLGSFMNTEAFF. The CDR3 bases are TGTGCCAGCACTCCATTGGGATCTTTCATGAACACTGAAGCTTTCTTT. Full variable domain (remainder filled in from reference TRBV7-8 and TRBJ1-1): GAGVSQSPRYKVAKRGQDVALRCDPISGHVSLFWYQQALGQGPEFLTYFQNEAQLDKSGLPSDRFFAERPEGSVSTLKIQRTQQEDSAVYLCASTPLGSFMNTEAFFGQGTRLTVV.

This chain connects TRBV15 to TRBJ1-3; D unclear. Germline lookup yields CDR1 LNHNV and CDR2 YYDKDF (reference sequence). The V gene lost 7 bases and the J gene lost 5 bases, with 9 bases spanning the gap. This CDR3 spans 12 amino acids. The DNA of the CDR3 is TGTGCCACCAAGACCCCAAGAAACACCATATATTTT. Amino acids: CATKTPRNTIYF. Combining the CDR3 with reference TRBV15 and TRBJ1-3 gives the whole variable domain DAMVIQNPRYQVTQFGKPVTLSCSQTLNHNVMYWYQQKSSQAPKLLFHYYDKDFNNEADTPDNFQSRRPNTSFCFLDIRSPGLGDTAMYLCATKTPRNTIYFGEGSWLTVV.

This chain joins TRBV18 and TRBJ2-2; the D is unclear. Germline CDR1 is KGHSH and CDR2 is LQKENI. The CDR3 has 17 residues. V lost 3 bases, J lost 0 bases, and 14 bases lay in between. For the CDR3, the DNA is TGTGCCAGCTCACCCCAAAGAGGCCTGGCGAACACCGGGGAGCTGTTTTTT. Translated, it gives CASSPQRGLANTGELFF. Full variable domain (remainder filled in from reference TRBV18 and TRBJ2-2): NAGVMQNPRHLVRRRGQEARLRCSPMKGHSHVYWYRQLPEEGLKFMVYLQKENIIDESGMPKERFSAEFPKEGPSILRIQQVVRGDSAAYFCASSPQRGLANTGELFFGEGSRLTVL.